Listed here is a single TCR beta chain. The sample originates from a study of control samples from healthy donors and cancer patients. V was clipped by 1 base and J by 3 bases, with 12 bases between them. CDR1 is SNHLY, CDR2 FYNNEI, per germline. The CDR3 loop spans 15 amino acids. Data came from immunoSEQ multiplex PCR; TCRdb stores just in-frame clones and leaves some out. The sample contains tens of thousands of clones, roughly 93% of which appear only once. Input material: PBMCs. The rearrangement uses TRBV2 and TRBJ1-2; possibly TRBD1 for D (6 bases). The sequence was collected from a man between 45 and 60 years old with lung cancer. This CDR3 reads CASSEGGARDYGYTF. The CDR3, as DNA: TGTGCCAGCAGTGAAGGGGGGGCCCGAGACTATGGCTACACCTTC. Full variable domain (outside the CDR3, taken from reference TRBV2 and TRBJ1-2): EPEVTQTPSHQVTQMGQEVILRCVPISNHLYFYWYRQILGQKVEFLVSFYNNEISEKSEIFDDQFSVERPDGSNFTLKIRSTKLEDSAMYFCASSEGGARDYGYTFGSGTRLTVV.